This T cell receptor (beta chain) comes out of a study of cytomegalovirus exposure and HLA in healthy donors listed by TCRdb under 2017. Notes on the research overall: In an earlier analysis of 450 to 750 of the donors, about 270 Gb of sequence data and approximately 120 million unique TCR beta sequences from approximately 180 million T cells were reported. About 280 gigabases of sequencing data and around 87 million unique TCR sequences were included in an early release covering about 600 HLA-typed donors. Among the roughly 390 genotyped donors, approximately 81% belonged to the genetic ancestry cluster associated with self-reported Caucasian donors. The study aimed to test whether cataloging public T cell receptors could reveal signatures of past pathogen exposure. The study profiled the T cell repertoires of fewer than 850 subjects by immunosequencing and related them to cytomegalovirus serostatus. Besides the first cohort of around 670 subjects, a separate validation cohort made up of about 120 different subjects was used. The study combined high-throughput TCR immunosequencing, statistical association of individual TCRs with disease status, and machine learning to predict cytomegalovirus infection status. A later analysis re-analyzed previously published TCR beta repertoires from hundreds of donors and added high-resolution HLA genotyping to study TCR occurrence patterns. In the later analysis, no new phenotypic data were used to find candidate immune exposures; instead, reliance was placed on TCR beta sequences and their occurrence across donors. To decide whether each TCR beta V gene segment behaved as functional or pseudogenic, an earlier analysis of 587 of the donors relied on high-throughput TCR beta sequencing. Donor age, sex, ethnicity and CMV serostatus were collected together with the repertoire data. Genome-wide SNP genotypes for about 65% of the roughly 670 donors were used in a later genetic analysis, which treated that subset as a discovery cohort. Every discovery cohort repertoire had been produced on one sequencing platform. Both class I and class II loci were covered by HLA typing, at four-digit resolution. The number of typed donors differed by locus: roughly 620-640 for A, B, C, DRB1 and DQB1; approximately 520 for DQA1; some 590 for DPA1; and roughly 490 for DPB1. Four to six DR-DQ haplotypes were handled as single units for association and clustering, since linkage in the cohort was strong. Across some 400 genotyped donors of the cohort, an average of approximately 220,000 unique TCR beta nucleotide sequences per donor were sequenced, and roughly 20% of those sequences were non-productive. The investigation overall reported the following: Specific HLA alleles were associated with 15,000 to 20,000 TCR beta sequences at a false discovery rate of 0.05 in a later analysis. In the study, some 160 TCR beta chains were listed as associated with cytomegalovirus. The sequencing pipeline was judged likely to have produced a cluster of highly shared sequence variants as a technical artifact. Most TCR sequences were seen in very few donors, while some public TCRs were found in many individuals. Broadly in line with IMGT annotations, most TCR beta V segments showed up in productive rearrangements about 87% or about 30% of the time in an earlier analysis of around 550 of the donors. In a later analysis, HLA-associated TCR beta chains were found to be more clonally expanded and to have lower generation probabilities than equally common non-associated chains. According to a later genetic analysis, donors in an Asian-associated ancestry cluster had fewer N-insertions in productive TCRs than the approximately 630-donor mean. Cytomegalovirus status was reported to be diagnosed by the classifier with high specificity and sensitivity in both the original and validation cohorts. A later analysis found that most CMV-associated TCR beta chains appeared HLA-restricted, with HLA associations seemingly driven largely by CMV exposure. For the cohort, immune exposure information was limited to CMV serostatus. An association between a missense DCLRE1C variant and V-gene and J-gene trimming of TCR beta chains was found in a later genetic analysis and replicated in an independent cohort. According to the authors, the approach could potentially be generalized to other disease states and immunological phenotypes. Approximately 16 rarely observed V segments, including chromosome 9 orphons, were excluded from the earlier analysis of almost 600 of the donors because counts were too low. Strong co-occurrence of HLA alleles, especially DR and DQ, made assigning TCR associations to individual alleles difficult. HLA typing was unavailable for some donors at each locus, so association tests used only the typed subset. The cohort was sequenced for TCR beta chains only, and without alpha or paired-chain data the features that could be detected were limited. The presence/absence analyses assumed that sequencing depth was roughly uniform across donors, and that assumption may not be true. Three of the identified cytomegalovirus-associated TCR beta chains were confirmed in vitro to be specific for cytomegalovirus antigens. A further reported finding was that TCR beta sequences accurately predicted the HLA-A and HLA-B alleles for most subjects in the first cohort. In a later analysis, several top co-occurrence clusters were reported to appear linked to parvovirus B19, influenza, CMV and Epstein-Barr virus. Because the 87-base-pair reads could not distinguish some IMGT-functional V segments, including TRBV6-2 and TRBV6-3, those segments were excluded. Correlated functional status among segregating V segments might be attributable to linkage disequilibrium, but an unknown experimental factor could not be ruled out. According to a later analysis, TCR association rates differed among HLA loci, with DRB1 alleles showing the most associated TCRs and HLA-C alleles showing the fewest.

In total, just over 650 healthy bone marrow donors made up the cohort. At the time of sampling, every cohort member was nominally healthy, though immune exposures that went unrecorded were likely present. The donor tested CMV seronegative and was one of the 352 seronegative cohort members. Each donor provided a peripheral blood sample, and peripheral blood mononuclear cells were used for TCR beta sequencing. The Qiagen DNeasy Blood Extraction Kit was used to extract genomic DNA from the blood cell samples. CDR1 and CDR2, per the germline V gene, are SGHRS and YFSETQ. V loses 0 bases of germline sequence and J loses 10 bases, and the interval between the two ends is 13 bases. Inclusive of the bounding cysteine and phenylalanine, the CDR3 is 13 residues long. Only CDR3 DNA remains: 39 bases, in frame from the first base. Receptor amplification or capture employed the immunoSEQ multiplex PCR assay. A mixture of 60 forward primers for TCR Vbeta segments and 13 reverse primers for TCR Jbeta segments was used in the multiplex PCR. The CDR3 region of rearranged TCR beta genes was amplified from genomic DNA by a multiplex PCR assay. Amplified TCR beta libraries were sequenced as 87-base-pair reads on the Illumina HiSeq System. In the authors' own workflow: A later analysis tallied 75 million to 95 million unique TCR beta chains across the 666 repertoires, and about 10 million of those chains were shared by two or more donors. A nearest-neighbor algorithm error-corrected the raw reads and collapsed the reads into unique sequences, merging closely related sequences to remove PCR and sequencing errors. CDR3 sequences were aligned to IMGT reference sequences to assign V, D and J gene segments. For a sequence to be retained, at least a six-nucleotide match to both a V gene segment and a J gene segment was required. A rearrangement counted as productive if the CDR3 had no stop codons and remained in frame with V and J, and every other rearrangement counted as non-productive. Following IMGT convention, CDR3 was defined as the stretch from the second conserved V-encoded cysteine up to the conserved J-encoded phenylalanine. The earlier analysis of around 640 of the donors excluded sequences that lacked an unambiguous match to a single V gene segment. In an earlier analysis of 450 to 700 of the donors, V segments were called functional above 56.7% productive rearrangements and were called segregating when the between-donor standard deviation exceeded 5%. A statistical classification framework was built to diagnose cytomegalovirus status from the catalog of TCR beta chain sequences. In a later analysis, V and J genes were assigned by comparing TCR nucleotide sequences against IMGT/GENE-DB human TR gene sequences. Using the TCRdist pipeline, a later analysis assigned CDR3 sequences along with most-parsimonious VDJ recombination scenarios. A later analysis defined each TCR beta chain by its CDR3 amino acid sequence plus V-gene family, and excluded reads lacking a unique V-gene family. To address suspected cross-contamination and a sequencing artifact, a later analysis removed approximately 590 highly shared, low-generation-probability nucleotide sequences. In a later analysis, a clonal expansion index was calculated for each public chain from normalized within-repertoire ranks of inferred template counts. Generation probabilities in a later analysis came from a VDJ recombination model fitted to out-of-frame rearrangements, and those results were checked against IGoR. In a later analysis, TCR-TCR, TCR-HLA and TCR-CMV co-occurrence was scored with hypergeometric tests, and a repertoire-size bias correction was applied to TCR pairs. False discovery rates were estimated in a later analysis by permuting HLA or CMV assignments 20 times. In a later analysis, co-occurring TCRs were grouped using DBSCAN, and TCRdist sequence similarity was added for clustering within HLA-allele-positive subsets. Repertoires with fewer than 30,000 or more than 120,000 public chains were left out of co-occurrence clustering, as were roughly five repertoires with anomalous nucleotide sharing. TCRdb re-hosts the immuneACCESS table, in-frame sequences only. Its copies lack some clones; in the studies checked, an unresolved V gene accounts for under half of them, and the cause for the rest is not known. V and J calls and clone size are as listed in that table; D and trimming were resolved from the DNA. This sample gives around 230,000 clones in total; around 83% of them show up just once. The top ten constitute 0.2% to 0.25% of the sample.

This clone was recorded only once. Its antigen is still unknown. Base-call qualities are not available, and no considerably larger clone is one nucleotide away. This sequence uses TRBV5-1 and TRBJ1-2; matching of 5 bases hints at TRBD1 as the D gene. This sequence originates from a girl aged 2 to 9 in good health and CMV-seronegative. The material sequenced was PBMCs. The CDR3 region reads CASSLGRGSAYTF. The DNA sequence is TGCGCCAGCAGCTTGGGTAGGGGCAGTGCCTACACCTTC. With the rest looked up from the reference TRBV5-1 and TRBJ1-2 genes rather than sequenced, the full variable domain is KAGVTQTPRYLIKTRGQQVTLSCSPISGHRSVSWYQQTPGQGLQFLFEYFSETQRNKGNFPGRFSGRQFSNSRSEMNVSTLELGDSALYLCASSLGRGSAYTFGSGTRLTVV.